These 13 T cell receptor beta chains came from one sample sequenced in a study of blood T cell repertoires in COVID-19. The repertoire was sequenced with immunoSEQ multiplex PCR; TCRdb's copy has only in-frame clones and lacks some. The repertoire holds 140,000 to 150,000 clones, with approximately 80% as singletons. The specimen was peripheral blood. The receptor set was obtained from an older woman with acute or convalescent COVID-19.

The chain has TRBV5-1 and TRBJ2-7, with 7 bases identical to TRBD1. Trimming took 4 bases from V and 2 from J; bases not matched to a gene: 6. The CDR3 sequence is 14 residues long. Germline V gene lookup returns CDR1 SGHRS and CDR2 YFSETQ. The CDR3 region is CASSPRGLTYEQYF. CDR3 coding DNA: TGCGCCAGCAGCCCTAGGGGGCTCACCTACGAGCAGTACTTC.

The chain joins TRBV7-2 to TRBJ2-1, with 7 bases identical to TRBD1. This CDR3 contains 12 residues. The V gene end was trimmed by 5 bases and the J gene end by 13 bases; junction bases not matched to a gene: 8. Germline V gene lookup returns CDR1 SGHTA and CDR2 FQGNSA. The DNA of the CDR3 is TGTGCCAGCAGCCCCGACAGGGCCTACCAGTTCTTC. Translating gives CASSPDRAYQFF.

The V and J genes are TRBV30 and TRBJ1-1; D remains ambiguous. Germline CDR1 reads GTSNPN; CDR2 reads SVGIG (reference sequence). V was shortened by 7 bases and J by 7 bases, with 10 bases between the two germline ends. The CDR3 contains 10 residues. CDR3 in DNA: TGTGCCTCACAGCGGAGTGAAGCTTTCTTT. Translating gives CASQRSEAFF.

The V and J genes are TRBV4-2 and TRBJ1-4, with D possibly TRBD1 on 6 matching bases. Germline values: CDR1 LGHNA, CDR2 YNFKEQ. V shed 3 bases and J shed 8 bases, with 19 bases lying between them. The CDR3 spans 16 residues. The CDR3 nucleotides read TGTGCCAGCAGCCATCCCCCCGGGACAAGGGGGGAAAAACTGTTTTTT. Translating gives CASSHPPGTRGEKLFF.

This chain uses TRBV6-4 with TRBJ2-1; 8 bases map to TRBD2. The CDR3 is made up of 15 amino acids. Trimming at V came to 3 bases and at J to 7 bases, leaving 8 bases not matched to a gene. Germline values: CDR1 MRHNA, CDR2 SNTAGT. The CDR3 nucleotides read TGTGCCAGCAGTGAGGTAGCGGGACCTGGGAATGAGCAGTTCTTC. Protein sequence: CASSEVAGPGNEQFF.

The V gene is TRBV5-1, the J gene TRBJ2-1; D is possibly TRBD2 (5 bases). The CDR3 loop spans 12 amino acids. Germline CDR1 and CDR2: SGHRS and YFSETQ. Trimming pared 1 base from V and 9 bases from J, leaving 8 bases between. CDR3: CASSLLAGEQFF. In nucleotides, the CDR3 is TGCGCCAGCAGCTTGCTCGCGGGTGAGCAGTTCTTC.

The DNA for the CDR3 is TGTGCCTGGAGCCGGGGGACAGTCGCTTCAGGAAACACCATATATTTT. Amino acids: CAWSRGTVASGNTIYF. The rearrangement joins TRBV30 to TRBJ1-3; 7 bases match TRBD1. CDR3 length equals 16 residues. Trimming cost V 3 bases and J 4 bases; bases outside gene matches: 12. Germline V gene sequence: CDR1 GTSNPN, CDR2 SVGIG (reference sequence).

Only one count was recorded for this clone. This sequence joins TRBV5-6 and TRBJ2-1; 7 positions agree with TRBD2. The V and J ends lost 0 bases and 9 bases, in that order; junction bases with no gene match: 9. The CDR3 runs 15 residues. Germline V CDR1 and CDR2: SGHDT, YYEEEE. DNA of the CDR3: TGTGCCAGCAGCTTGGTGCCGGGAGGAATTAGTGAGCAGTTCTTC. Translation gives CASSLVPGGISEQFF.

This chain joins TRBV5-1 and TRBJ1-1, with a possible D match to TRBD1 (6 bases). The CDR3 has 16 amino acids. Germline V gene data show CDR1 as SGHRS and CDR2 as YFSETQ. Trimming took 4 bases from V and 3 from J, leaving 19 bases between them. CDR3 region: CASSRGQPVKYTEAFF. Here the CDR3 DNA reads TGCGCCAGCAGCCGCGGACAGCCCGTAAAATACACTGAAGCTTTCTTT.

The chain employs TRBV28 and TRBJ1-1, with 8 positions matching TRBD1. The V gene's germline CDR1 is MDHEN and CDR2 SYDVKM. The V gene end was trimmed by 6 bases and the J gene end by 0 bases; junction bases not matched to a gene: 9. CDR3 size: 16 residues. The CDR3 sequence: CASRLDRGSMNTEAFF. CDR3 coding DNA: TGTGCCAGCAGACTCGACAGGGGATCTATGAACACTGAAGCTTTCTTT.

The genes are TRBV4-1 and TRBJ1-2; tentatively, D is TRBD1 (6 bases). V lost 0 bases to trimming and J lost 2 bases, with 10 bases between them. The CDR3 contains 15 residues. In germline, CDR1 is MGHRA, CDR2 YSYEKL. The chain's CDR3 is CASSQDQQGNYGYTF. The CDR3 DNA is TGCGCCAGCAGCCAAGATCAACAGGGAAACTATGGCTACACCTTC.

In this sample, this clone turned up once. J is TRBJ2-7 and V is TRBV28, with D unclear. CDR3 length: 12 amino acids. Germline V lookup: CDR1 MDHEN, CDR2 SYDVKM. V lost 7 bases and J 0 bases, leaving 7 bases between the germline ends. CDR3 loop: CASTPGSYEQYF. Written as DNA, the CDR3 is TGTGCCAGCACTCCGGGCTCCTACGAGCAGTACTTC.

The chain joins TRBV3-1 (or the pseudogene TRBV3-2) to TRBJ1-4; D remains unclear. CDR1 LGHDT and CDR2 YNNKEL come from the germline V gene (reference sequence). This CDR3 contains 16 residues. The V end was cut by 1 base, the J end by 12 bases, with 21 bases between. The DNA of the CDR3 is TGTGCCAGCAGCCAAGCGGGAGGAATAGGGATCGGGGAACTGTTTTTT. Translating gives CASSQAGGIGIGELFF.